The rows below give T cell receptor beta chains drawn from one sample of a study of blood T cell repertoires in COVID-19. Sequencing was performed with immunoSEQ multiplex PCR; in TCRdb, only in-frame clones are kept and a portion is missing. The table has 61,000 or so clones, about 80% seen once. The sample taken for sequencing was peripheral blood. The receptors shown here come from a woman over 75 with acute or convalescent COVID-19. Each CDR3 is given with its conserved first and last residue. A D gene is named only where the DNA matches it firmly. Size is stated for part of the rows, as once, few or many counts, or as a class when the clone is expanded.

15,.,TRBD1,TRBV6-5,TRBJ2-7,CASSYTGTGTGEQYF,TGTGCCAGCAGTTATACAGGAACCGGGACAGGCGAGCAGTACTTC
15,.,.,TRBV5-8,TRBJ2-3,CASRPPWGDTDTQYF,TGTGCCAGCAGGCCCCCGTGGGGAGACACAGATACGCAGTATTTT
14,few,.,TRBV7-2,TRBJ1-5,CASSPSGGNQPQHF,TGTGCCAGCAGCCCGTCCGGGGGAAATCAGCCCCAGCATTTT
15,.,.,TRBV18,TRBJ1-4,CASSPPGRDTEKLFF,TGTGCCAGCTCACCACCGGGCCGGGACACCGAAAAACTGTTTTTT
17,.,TRBD2,TRBV7-3,TRBJ2-3,CASSLRGTSGGSGTQYF,TGTGCCAGCAGCTTACGGGGGACTAGCGGGGGAAGTGGGACGCAGTATTTT
14,few,TRBD2,TRBV7-9,TRBJ2-7,CASSFGGSSYEQYF,TGTGCCAGCAGCTTTGGCGGGAGCTCCTACGAGCAGTACTTC
15,.,TRBD2,TRBV27,TRBJ2-1,CASSLYSGSGNKQFF,TGTGCCAGCAGTTTATACAGCGGGAGTGGCAATAAGCAGTTCTTC
15,.,TRBD1,TRBV18,TRBJ2-6,CASSPTGSGANVLTF,TGTGCCAGCTCACCGACAGGGTCTGGGGCCAACGTCCTGACTTTC
15,once,TRBD1,TRBV15,TRBJ2-3,CATSRGDSRTDTQYF,TGTGCCACCAGCAGAGGGGACAGTAGGACAGATACGCAGTATTTT
11,few,.,TRBV6-5,TRBJ1-5,CASSSNQPQHF,TGTGCCAGCAGTTCTAATCAGCCCCAGCATTTT
16,.,TRBD1,TRBV7-8,TRBJ1-1,CASSLRGGQGRTEAFF,TGTGCCAGCAGCTTACGGGGCGGACAGGGACGCACTGAAGCTTTCTTT
12,.,TRBD2,TRBV19,TRBJ2-3,CASSLQTSRQYF,TGTGCCAGTAGTCTGCAGACTAGCAGGCAGTATTTT
13,.,.,TRBV29-1,TRBJ2-7,CSVEAKGSYEQYF,TGCAGCGTTGAAGCAAAGGGGTCCTACGAGCAGTACTTC
17,.,TRBD1,TRBV18,TRBJ2-1,CASSLQVAGTGGDEQFF,TGTGCCAGCTCACTACAAGTGGCCGGGACAGGGGGCGATGAGCAGTTCTTC
15,.,TRBD2,TRBV9,TRBJ2-7,CASSVGGSGTYEQYF,TGTGCCAGCAGCGTAGGTGGTAGCGGGACCTACGAGCAGTACTTC
16,.,.,TRBV2,TRBJ2-3,CASSADWYRSTDTQYF,TGTGCCAGCAGTGCCGACTGGTACCGGAGCACAGATACGCAGTATTTT
15,.,TRBD1,TRBV10-3,TRBJ2-5,CAISDSDRAQETQYF,TGTGCCATCAGTGACTCCGACAGGGCCCAAGAGACCCAGTACTTC